These T cell receptor beta chains were read from a single sample in a study of blood T cell repertoires in COVID-19. The assay was immunoSEQ multiplex PCR, and TCRdb's table has in-frame clones only and misses some. The sample contains nearly 90,000 clones, approximately 88% of which appear only once. The material sequenced was peripheral blood. Receptors originate from a man in his fifties or sixties with acute or convalescent COVID-19. CDR3s include the opening cysteine and the closing phenylalanine or tryptophan. D genes are given only for firm matches. Clone size is stated in some rows and not others, as once, few, many or a class when expanded.

j_call: TRBJ2-1
clone_size: NA
v_call: TRBV5-1
d_call: NA
cdr3_aa: CASSLGVYNEQFF
cdr3_nt: TGCGCCAGCAGCTTAGGAGTATACAATGAGCAGTTCTTC

j_call: TRBJ2-5
clone_size: NA
v_call: TRBV5-4
d_call: TRBD2
cdr3_aa: CASSFYFSGAGETQYF
cdr3_nt: TGTGCCAGCAGCTTTTATTTTAGCGGGGCCGGAGAGACCCAGTACTTC

j_call: TRBJ1-1
clone_size: NA
v_call: TRBV12-3/TRBV12-4
d_call: TRBD1
cdr3_aa: CASRRGPAAFF
cdr3_nt: TGTGCCAGCAGGAGGGGGCCGGCAGCTTTCTTT

j_call: TRBJ1-3
clone_size: NA
v_call: TRBV6-5
d_call: TRBD1
cdr3_aa: CASSYSQGASGNTIYF
cdr3_nt: TGTGCCAGCAGTTACAGCCAGGGGGCCTCTGGAAACACCATATATTTT

j_call: TRBJ1-1
clone_size: NA
v_call: TRBV5-1
d_call: NA
cdr3_aa: CASSLEGLYTEAFF
cdr3_nt: TGCGCCAGCAGCTTGGAGGGGCTTTATACTGAAGCTTTCTTT

j_call: TRBJ1-6
clone_size: once
v_call: TRBV2
d_call: NA
cdr3_aa: CASRDLGGYNSPLHF
cdr3_nt: TGTGCCAGCAGAGATTTGGGGGGGTATAATTCACCCCTCCACTTT

j_call: TRBJ2-1
clone_size: NA
v_call: TRBV2
d_call: NA
cdr3_aa: CASSEVAINEQFF
cdr3_nt: TGTGCCAGCAGTGAAGTGGCCATCAATGAGCAGTTCTTC

j_call: TRBJ2-3
clone_size: NA
v_call: TRBV3-1/TRBV3-2
d_call: TRBD2
cdr3_aa: CASSQELAGADTQYF
cdr3_nt: TGTGCCAGCAGCCAAGAGCTAGCGGGGGCAGATACGCAGTATTTT

j_call: TRBJ2-1
clone_size: NA
v_call: TRBV7-6
d_call: TRBD2
cdr3_aa: CASSSPQRGYNEQFF
cdr3_nt: TGTGCCAGCAGCTCCCCTCAGCGGGGTTACAATGAGCAGTTCTTC

j_call: TRBJ2-2
clone_size: NA
v_call: TRBV9
d_call: NA
cdr3_aa: CASSEIAGRGELFF
cdr3_nt: TGTGCCAGCAGCGAGATCGCGGGTCGGGGGGAGCTGTTTTTT

j_call: TRBJ2-5
clone_size: NA
v_call: TRBV4-2
d_call: TRBD1
cdr3_aa: CASSQPDRDEETQYF
cdr3_nt: TGTGCCAGCAGCCAACCGGACAGGGACGAAGAGACCCAGTACTTC

j_call: TRBJ1-2
clone_size: NA
v_call: TRBV5-1
d_call: NA
cdr3_aa: CASSLEGRNYGYTF
cdr3_nt: TGCGCCAGCAGCTTGGAGGGGAGGAACTATGGCTACACCTTC

j_call: TRBJ2-1
clone_size: NA
v_call: TRBV19
d_call: TRBD1
cdr3_aa: CASSNAVGQGLNEQFF
cdr3_nt: TGTGCCAGTAGTAACGCGGTGGGACAGGGTCTTAATGAGCAGTTCTTC

j_call: TRBJ1-5
clone_size: NA
v_call: TRBV6-5
d_call: NA
cdr3_aa: CASSYPGQPQHF
cdr3_nt: TGTGCCAGCAGTTACCCGGGTCAGCCCCAGCATTTT

j_call: TRBJ2-1
clone_size: NA
v_call: TRBV24-1
d_call: NA
cdr3_aa: CATSSPGLGRWEQFF
cdr3_nt: TGTGCCACCTCCTCGCCGGGACTGGGGAGATGGGAGCAGTTCTTC

j_call: TRBJ2-2
clone_size: NA
v_call: TRBV5-1
d_call: TRBD1
cdr3_aa: CASRVTGTGDTGELFF
cdr3_nt: TGCGCCAGCCGGGTGACCGGGACAGGGGACACCGGGGAGCTGTTTTTT

j_call: TRBJ1-5
clone_size: NA
v_call: TRBV7-2
d_call: NA
cdr3_aa: CASSLDAAGNQPQHF
cdr3_nt: TGTGCCAGCAGCTTAGATGCGGCCGGCAATCAGCCCCAGCATTTT

j_call: TRBJ1-1
clone_size: NA
v_call: TRBV5-1
d_call: NA
cdr3_aa: CASSPPGRQTEAFF
cdr3_nt: TGCGCCAGCAGCCCCCCGGGGAGGCAAACTGAAGCTTTCTTT

j_call: TRBJ2-7
clone_size: once
v_call: TRBV3-1/TRBV3-2
d_call: TRBD1
cdr3_aa: CASSPGLTGGEQYF
cdr3_nt: TGTGCCAGCAGCCCCGGCCTGACAGGGGGCGAGCAGTACTTC

j_call: TRBJ2-3
clone_size: NA
v_call: TRBV25-1
d_call: NA
cdr3_aa: CASSPNRGLNTDTQYF
cdr3_nt: TGTGCCAGCAGCCCGAATAGAGGTCTGAACACAGATACGCAGTATTTT

j_call: TRBJ1-5
clone_size: NA
v_call: TRBV5-6
d_call: NA
cdr3_aa: CASSCPHTDSQRSNQPQHF
cdr3_nt: TGTGCCAGCAGCTGCCCACACACGGACAGCCAAAGGAGCAATCAGCCCCAGCATTTT

j_call: TRBJ1-6
clone_size: NA
v_call: TRBV6-6
d_call: TRBD1
cdr3_aa: CASSPLSPGQGNSPLHF
cdr3_nt: TGTGCCAGCAGTCCCCTGTCCCCCGGACAGGGGAATTCACCCCTCCACTTT